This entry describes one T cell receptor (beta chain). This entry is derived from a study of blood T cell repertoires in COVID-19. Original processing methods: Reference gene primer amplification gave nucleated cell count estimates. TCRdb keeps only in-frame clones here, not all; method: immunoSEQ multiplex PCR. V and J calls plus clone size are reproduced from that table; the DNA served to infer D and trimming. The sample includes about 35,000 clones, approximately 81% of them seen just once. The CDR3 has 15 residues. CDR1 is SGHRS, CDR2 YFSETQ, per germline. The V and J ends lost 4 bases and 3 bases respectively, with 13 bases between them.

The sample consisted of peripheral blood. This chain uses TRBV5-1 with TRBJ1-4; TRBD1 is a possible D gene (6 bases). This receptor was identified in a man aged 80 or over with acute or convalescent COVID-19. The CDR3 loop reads CASSPGQSSNEKLFF. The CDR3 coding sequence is TGCGCCAGCAGCCCCGGACAGTCGTCTAATGAAAAACTGTTTTTT.